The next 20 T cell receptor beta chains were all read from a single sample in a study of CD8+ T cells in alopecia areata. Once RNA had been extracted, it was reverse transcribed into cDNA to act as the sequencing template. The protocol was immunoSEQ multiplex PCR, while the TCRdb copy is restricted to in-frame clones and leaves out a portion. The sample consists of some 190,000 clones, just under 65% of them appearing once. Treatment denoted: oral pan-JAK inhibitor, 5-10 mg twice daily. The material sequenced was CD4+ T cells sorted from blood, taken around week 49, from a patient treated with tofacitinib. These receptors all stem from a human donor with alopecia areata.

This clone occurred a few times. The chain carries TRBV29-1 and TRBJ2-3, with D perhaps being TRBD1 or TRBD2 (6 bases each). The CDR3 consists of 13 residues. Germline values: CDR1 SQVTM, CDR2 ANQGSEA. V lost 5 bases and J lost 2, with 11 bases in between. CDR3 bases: TGCAGCGTTAGTCGGGGGCCCACAGATACGCAGTATTTT. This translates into CSVSRGPTDTQYF.

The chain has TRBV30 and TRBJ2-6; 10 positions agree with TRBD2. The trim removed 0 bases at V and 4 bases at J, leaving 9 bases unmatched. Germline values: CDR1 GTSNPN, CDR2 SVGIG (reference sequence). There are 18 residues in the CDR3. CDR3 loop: CAWSVQSGGAGGANVLTF. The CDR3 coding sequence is TGTGCCTGGAGTGTACAGAGCGGGGGGGCCGGAGGGGCCAACGTCCTGACTTTC.

The CDR3, as DNA: TGTGCCATCAGTGAGTCGATTCCATCCAGGTCTTGGACCTTC. It codes for CAISESIPSRSWTF. The V and J genes are TRBV10-3 and TRBJ1-2; D is undetermined. Trimming removed 0 bases from V and 14 bases from J, with 19 bases in between. Germline assignment: CDR1 ENHRY and CDR2 SYGVKD. The CDR3 is made up of 14 amino acids.

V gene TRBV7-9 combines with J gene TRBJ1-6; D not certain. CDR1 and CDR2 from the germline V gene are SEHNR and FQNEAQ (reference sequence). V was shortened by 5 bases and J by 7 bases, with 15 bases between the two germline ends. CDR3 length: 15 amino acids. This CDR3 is CASSPGGTANSPLHF. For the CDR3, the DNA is TGTGCCAGCAGCCCCGGCGGAACAGCAAATTCACCCCTCCACTTT.

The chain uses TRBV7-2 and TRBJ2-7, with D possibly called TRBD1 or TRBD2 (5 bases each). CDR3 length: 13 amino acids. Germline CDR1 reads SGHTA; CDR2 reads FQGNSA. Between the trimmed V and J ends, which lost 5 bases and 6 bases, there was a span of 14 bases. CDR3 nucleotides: TGTGCCAGCAGCACGGGGTGGGGGTCCGAGCAGTACTTC. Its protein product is CASSTGWGSEQYF.

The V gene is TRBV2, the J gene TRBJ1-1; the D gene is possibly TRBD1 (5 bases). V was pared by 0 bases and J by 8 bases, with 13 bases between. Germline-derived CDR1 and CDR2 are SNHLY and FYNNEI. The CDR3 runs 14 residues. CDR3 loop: CASSEAGRPGEAFF. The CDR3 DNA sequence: TGTGCCAGCAGTGAAGCGGGGAGACCAGGGGAAGCTTTCTTT.

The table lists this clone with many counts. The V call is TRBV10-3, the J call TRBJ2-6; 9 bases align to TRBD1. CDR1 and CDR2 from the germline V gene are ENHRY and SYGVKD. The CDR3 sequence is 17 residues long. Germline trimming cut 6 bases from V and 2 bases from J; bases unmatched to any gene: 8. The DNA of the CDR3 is TGTGCCATCAGGCCAACGGGACAGGGTCCTGGGGCCAACGTCCTGACTTTC. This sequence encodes CAIRPTGQGPGANVLTF.

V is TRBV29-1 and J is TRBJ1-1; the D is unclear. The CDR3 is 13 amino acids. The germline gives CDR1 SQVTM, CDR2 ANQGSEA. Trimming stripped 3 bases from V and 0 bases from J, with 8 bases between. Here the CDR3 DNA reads TGCAGCGTTGACGGACCTCTGAACACTGAAGCTTTCTTT. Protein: CSVDGPLNTEAFF.

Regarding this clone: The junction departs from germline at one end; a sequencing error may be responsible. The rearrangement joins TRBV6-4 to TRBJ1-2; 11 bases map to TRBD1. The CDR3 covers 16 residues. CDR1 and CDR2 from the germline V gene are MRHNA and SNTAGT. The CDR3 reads CASSYSRTGGNYGYTF. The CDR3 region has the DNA TGTGCCAGCAGTTACTCGCGGACAGGGGGCAACTATGGCTACACCTTC.

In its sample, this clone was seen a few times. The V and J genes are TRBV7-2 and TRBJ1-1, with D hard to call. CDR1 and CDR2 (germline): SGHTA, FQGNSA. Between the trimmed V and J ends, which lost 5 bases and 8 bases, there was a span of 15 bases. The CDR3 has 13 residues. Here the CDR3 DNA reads TGTGCCAGCAGCCCCCGCCGAGTTACCGAAGCTTTCTTT. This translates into CASSPRRVTEAFF.

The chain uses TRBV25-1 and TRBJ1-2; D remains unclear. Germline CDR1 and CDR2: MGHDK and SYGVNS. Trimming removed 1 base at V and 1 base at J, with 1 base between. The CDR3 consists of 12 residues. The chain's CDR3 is CASSEFNYGYTF. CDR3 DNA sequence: TGTGCCAGCAGTGAATTTAACTATGGCTACACCTTC.

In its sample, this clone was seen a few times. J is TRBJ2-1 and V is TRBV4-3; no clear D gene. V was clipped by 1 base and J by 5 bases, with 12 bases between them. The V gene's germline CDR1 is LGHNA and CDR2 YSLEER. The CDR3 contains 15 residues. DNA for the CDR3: TGCGCCAGCAGCCAAGGTATGCAGAACAACAATGAGCAGTTCTTC. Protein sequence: CASSQGMQNNNEQFF.

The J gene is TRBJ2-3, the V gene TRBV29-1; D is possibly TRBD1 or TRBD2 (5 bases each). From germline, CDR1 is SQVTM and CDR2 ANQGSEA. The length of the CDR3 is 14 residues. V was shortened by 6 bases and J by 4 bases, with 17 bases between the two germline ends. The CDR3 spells CSVKGERPSDTQYF. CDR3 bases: TGCAGCGTAAAAGGGGAGCGCCCATCAGATACGCAGTATTTT.

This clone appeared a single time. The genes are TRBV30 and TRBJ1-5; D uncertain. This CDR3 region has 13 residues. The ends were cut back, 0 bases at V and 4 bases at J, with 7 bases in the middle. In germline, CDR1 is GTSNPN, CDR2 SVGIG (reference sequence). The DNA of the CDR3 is TGTGCCTGGAGTGTGCAGGTGAATCAGCCCCAGCATTTT. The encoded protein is CAWSVQVNQPQHF.

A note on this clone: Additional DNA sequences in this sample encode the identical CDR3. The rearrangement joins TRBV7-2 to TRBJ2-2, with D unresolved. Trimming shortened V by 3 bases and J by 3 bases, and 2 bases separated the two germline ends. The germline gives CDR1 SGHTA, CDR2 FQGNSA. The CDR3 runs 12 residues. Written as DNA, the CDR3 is TGTGCCAGCAGCTTGTACACCGGGGAGCTGTTTTTT. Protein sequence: CASSLYTGELFF.

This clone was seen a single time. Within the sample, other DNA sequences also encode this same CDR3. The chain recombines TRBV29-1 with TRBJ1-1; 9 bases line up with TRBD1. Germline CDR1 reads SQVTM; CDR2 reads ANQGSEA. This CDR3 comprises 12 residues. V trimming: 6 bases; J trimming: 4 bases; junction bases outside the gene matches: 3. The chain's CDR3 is CSVRDRVTEAFF. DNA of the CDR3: TGCAGCGTGAGGGACAGGGTCACTGAAGCTTTCTTT.

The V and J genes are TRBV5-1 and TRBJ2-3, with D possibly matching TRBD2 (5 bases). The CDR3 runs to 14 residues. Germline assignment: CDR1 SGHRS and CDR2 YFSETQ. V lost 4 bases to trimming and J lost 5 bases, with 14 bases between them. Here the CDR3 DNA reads TGCGCCAGCAGCAGGGAGCCCGGTGGAGATACGCAGTATTTT. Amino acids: CASSREPGGDTQYF.

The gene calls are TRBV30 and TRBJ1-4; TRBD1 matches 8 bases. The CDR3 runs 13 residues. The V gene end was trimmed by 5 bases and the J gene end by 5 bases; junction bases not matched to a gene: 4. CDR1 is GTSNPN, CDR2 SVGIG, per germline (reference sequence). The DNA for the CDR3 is TGTGCCTGGTCAAGGACAGGGAATGAAAAACTGTTTTTT. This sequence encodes CAWSRTGNEKLFF.

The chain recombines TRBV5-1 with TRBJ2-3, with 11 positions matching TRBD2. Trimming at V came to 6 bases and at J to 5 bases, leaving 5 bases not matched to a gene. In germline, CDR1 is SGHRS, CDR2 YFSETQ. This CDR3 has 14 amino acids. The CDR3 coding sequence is TGCGCCAGCACCCTTCTAGCGGGGGGAGATACGCAGTATTTT. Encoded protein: CASTLLAGGDTQYF.

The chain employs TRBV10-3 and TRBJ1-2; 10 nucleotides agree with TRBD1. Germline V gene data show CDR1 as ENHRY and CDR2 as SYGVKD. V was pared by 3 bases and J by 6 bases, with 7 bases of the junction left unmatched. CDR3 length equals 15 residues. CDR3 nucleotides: TGTGCCATCAGTGAAAGCTCGACAGGGGGCCATGGCTACACCTTC. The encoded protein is CAISESSTGGHGYTF.